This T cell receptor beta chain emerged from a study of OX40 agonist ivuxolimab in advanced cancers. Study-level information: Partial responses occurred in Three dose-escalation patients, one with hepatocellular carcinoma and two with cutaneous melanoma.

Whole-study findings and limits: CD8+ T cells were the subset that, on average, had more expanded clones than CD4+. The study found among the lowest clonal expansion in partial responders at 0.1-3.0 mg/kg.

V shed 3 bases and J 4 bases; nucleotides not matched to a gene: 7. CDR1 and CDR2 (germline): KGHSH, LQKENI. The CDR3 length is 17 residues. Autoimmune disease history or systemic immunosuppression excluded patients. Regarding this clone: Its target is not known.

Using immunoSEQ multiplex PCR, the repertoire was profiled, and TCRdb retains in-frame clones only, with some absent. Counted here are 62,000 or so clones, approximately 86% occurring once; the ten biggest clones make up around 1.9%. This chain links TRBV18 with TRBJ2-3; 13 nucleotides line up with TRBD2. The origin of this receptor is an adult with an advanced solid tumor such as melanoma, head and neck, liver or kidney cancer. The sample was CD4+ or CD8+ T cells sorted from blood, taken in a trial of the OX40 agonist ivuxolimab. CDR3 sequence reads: CASSPATSGRAADTQYF. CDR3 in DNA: TGTGCCAGCTCACCGGCCACTAGCGGGAGGGCCGCAGATACGCAGTATTTT.